These T cell receptor beta chains were read from a single sample in a study of monozygotic twins with inflammatory bowel disease. TCRdb reprocessed the 5' RACE reads and keeps a single row for each CDR3 protein, giving no DNA. There are fewer than 450,000 distinct CDR3 sequences in the sample, with around 2.6% held by the top ten. Sequencing input: blood. The source is a human donor with ulcerative colitis or Crohn's disease, or a healthy co-twin of an affected twin (not recorded which). Both conserved end residues are part of each CDR3. The order of the fields is J gene, V gene, CDR3 protein.

>TRBJ2-7|TRBV20-1
CSAYGGGTEQYF
>TRBJ2-7|TRBV6-1
CASSPSAGQADEQYF
>TRBJ1-5|TRBV7-2
CASSSDSRYQPQHF
>TRBJ2-1|TRBV9
CASSVGWVGGPIHNEQFF
>TRBJ1-6|TRBV14
CASSQGVIASNSPLHF
>TRBJ2-7|TRBV12-3/TRBV12-4
CASSPNFEFSYEQYF
>TRBJ2-7|TRBV20-1
CSATDGVYEQYF
>TRBJ1-4|TRBV7-2
CASSQQKGRPTEKLFF
>TRBJ2-3|TRBV12-3/TRBV12-4
CASSLIPRGGGTDTQYF
>TRBJ2-7|TRBV3-1
CASSPTGSHEQYF